Each of the 20 T cell receptor beta chains below was sequenced from the same sample in a study of shared clonotypes between healthy human individuals. Profiling relied on immunoSEQ multiplex PCR, and the TCRdb table lists in-frame clones only, not all of them. The data hold 490,000 or so clones, with about 82% observed a single time. The sequenced material came from PBMCs. The receptors come from a woman between 40 and 50 years old in good health. Some clones in this sample may be carry-over from other donors' samples.

This clone showed up just once. The J gene is TRBJ1-1, the V gene TRBV7-2; 9 nucleotides match TRBD1. Germline CDR1 reads SGHTA; CDR2 reads FQGNSA. The CDR3 spans 15 residues. The V and J ends lost 4 bases and 4 bases, in that order; junction bases with no gene match: 7. The CDR3 reads CASSSPGTGSTEAFF. In nucleotides, the CDR3 is TGTGCCAGCAGCTCACCCGGGACAGGGTCCACTGAAGCTTTCTTT.

This chain uses TRBV11-1 with TRBJ2-4; a possible D gene is TRBD1 (6 bases). V shed 3 bases and J shed 1 base, with 10 bases lying between them. Per the germline V gene, CDR1 is SGHAT and CDR2 is FQDESV (reference sequence). There are 15 residues in the CDR3. CDR3 in DNA: TGTGCCAGCAGCTTGGGGGCAGGGGCCAAAAACATTCAGTACTTC. This translates into CASSLGAGAKNIQYF. Full variable domain (rest looked up from reference TRBV11-1 and TRBJ2-4): EAEVAQSPRYKITEKSQAVAFWCDPISGHATLYWYRQILGQGPELLVQFQDESVVDDSQLPKDRFSAERLKGVDSTLKIQPAELGDSAMYLCASSLGAGAKNIQYFGAGTRLSVL.

For this clone: It is likely a read error: a sequence one base away is far more abundant. The same CDR3 arises from other DNA sequences in this sample as well. The rearrangement joins TRBV19 to TRBJ1-2; TRBD1 aligns across 9 bases. Trimming took 5 bases from V and 7 from J; bases not matched to a gene: 8. Germline V CDR1 and CDR2: LNHDA, SQIVND (reference sequence). There are 14 residues in the CDR3. The CDR3 nucleotides read TGTGCCAGTAGTTGGGGCGGACAGGGGCTTGGCTACACCTTC. Translated: CASSWGGQGLGYTF.

The chain has TRBV30 and TRBJ2-7; TRBD1 is a possible D gene (6 bases). CDR1 and CDR2 from the germline V gene are GTSNPN and SVGIG (reference sequence). Trimming took off 2 bases at V and 6 bases at J, with 8 bases between the two ends. There are 11 residues in the CDR3. Written as DNA, the CDR3 is TGTGCCTGGAGTCTCAGGGGCGAGCAGTACTTC. Its protein product is CAWSLRGEQYF.

This chain joins TRBV10-3 and TRBJ1-1, with D possibly matching TRBD1 (5 bases). This CDR3 is 13 amino acids long. The germline V and J ends were trimmed by 8 bases and 5 bases, with 15 bases remaining between them. Germline V gene sequence: CDR1 ENHRY, CDR2 SYGVKD. In nucleotides, the CDR3 is TGTGCCATCTCCCTCGAACGGGGGACTGAAGCTTTCTTT. Translation: CAISLERGTEAFF.

V is TRBV7-2 and J is TRBJ2-6, with D tentatively TRBD2 (6 bases). Germline-derived CDR1 and CDR2 are SGHTA and FQGNSA. Trimming pared 2 bases from V and 7 bases from J, leaving 18 bases between. The CDR3 runs 17 residues. The DNA for the CDR3 is TGTGCCAGCAGCTTATCGGGGCTGCGGGATAGAGCCAACGTCCTGACTTTC. Translated: CASSLSGLRDRANVLTF.

V and J are TRBV6-1 and TRBJ2-5; 9 nucleotides align to TRBD2. The DNA end is more similar to TRBJ2-7, so the J call may be wrong. CDR3 length equals 15 residues. The germline gives CDR1 MNHNS, CDR2 SASEGT. The CDR3 coding sequence is TGTGCCAGCAGTGATCCGACTAGCGGACCCTACGAGCAGTACTTC. Translating gives CASSDPTSGPYEQYF.

CDR3 bases: TGCAGCGTTGAGGATGAAGGACAAACCGGGGAGCTGTTTTTT. Encoded protein: CSVEDEGQTGELFF. The chain joins TRBV29-1 to TRBJ2-2, with D possibly matching TRBD1 (5 bases). Germline CDR1 is SQVTM and CDR2 is ANQGSEA. V was pared by 3 bases and J by 5 bases, with 13 bases between. This CDR3 comprises 14 residues.

This clone is a singleton in its sample. V usage is TRBV5-4 and J usage is TRBJ2-2; TRBD2 agrees at 9 bases. With 0 bases clipped from V and 3 bases from J, the junction kept 9 bases outside the gene matches. The germline V gene has CDR1 SGHNT and CDR2 YYREEE (reference sequence). The CDR3 has 18 amino acids. The CDR3 is CASSLGAGGTIHTGELFF. CDR3 coding DNA: TGTGCCAGCAGCTTGGGTGCGGGGGGGACTATACACACCGGGGAGCTGTTTTTT.

The rearrangement links TRBV7-8 to TRBJ2-2; D gene unclear. The germline CDR1 and CDR2 sequences are SGHVS and FQNEAQ. The CDR3 has 12 amino acids. The ends were cut back, 4 bases at V and 7 bases at J, with 7 bases in the middle. CDR3 residues: CASSSPYGELFF. The CDR3 region has the DNA TGTGCCAGCAGCTCCCCCTACGGGGAGCTGTTTTTT.

The V call is TRBV7-2, the J call TRBJ2-1; D remains unclear. V lost 6 bases and J 7 bases, leaving 13 bases between the germline ends. There are 13 residues in the CDR3. The V gene's germline CDR1 is SGHTA and CDR2 FQGNSA. Written as DNA, the CDR3 is TGTGCCAGCAGTTACGGACGAGGAAATGAGCAGTTCTTC. Its protein product is CASSYGRGNEQFF.

The chain uses TRBV11-2 and TRBJ2-2; the D is unclear. Germline V gene lookup returns CDR1 SGHAT and CDR2 FQNNGV. This CDR3 spans 15 amino acids. Trimming removed 5 bases from V and 3 bases from J, with 13 bases in between. CDR3 coding DNA: TGTGCCAGCAGCGACGTCGTGGGATACACCGGGGAGCTGTTTTTT. Amino acid sequence: CASSDVVGYTGELFF.

Points on this clone: A far larger clone is one base from this, pointing to a likely read error. This rearrangement joins TRBV2 to TRBJ2-7; D is possibly TRBD1 (7 bases). Germline values: CDR1 SNHLY, CDR2 FYNNEI. This CDR3 contains 14 residues. In nucleotides, the CDR3 is TGTGCCAGCTTGTCAAACAGGGGACTCTACGAGCAGCACTTC. This sequence encodes CASLSNRGLYEQHF.

V usage is TRBV15 and J usage is TRBJ2-3; D is perhaps TRBD1 (6 bases). The ends were cut back, 0 bases at V and 0 bases at J, with 10 bases in the middle. Germline CDR1 reads LNHNV; CDR2 reads YYDKDF (reference sequence). CDR3 size: 16 residues. CDR3 sequence reads: CATSRDLGASTDTQYF. The CDR3 nucleotides are TGTGCCACCAGCAGAGATCTGGGGGCTAGCACAGATACGCAGTATTTT. The full variable domain, its missing parts supplied by reference TRBV15 and TRBJ2-3, is DAMVIQNPRYQVTQFGKPVTLSCSQTLNHNVMYWYQQKSSQAPKLLFHYYDKDFNNEADTPDNFQSRRPNTSFCFLDIRSPGLGDTAMYLCATSRDLGASTDTQYFGPGTRLTVL.

V gene TRBV27 combines with J gene TRBJ2-5; tentatively, D is TRBD2 (6 bases). This CDR3 is 13 amino acids long. V lost 8 bases, J lost 1 base, and 11 bases lay in between. Germline V gene lookup returns CDR1 MNHEY and CDR2 SMNVEV (reference sequence). CDR3 in DNA: TGTGCCAGCCGCAAGCGGGCCCAAGAGACCCAGTACTTC. Amino acid sequence: CASRKRAQETQYF.

The chain couples TRBV7-9 to TRBJ2-2, with TRBD2 matching over 9 bases. Unmatched junction bases numbered 9, after V lost 4 bases and J lost 3 bases. This CDR3 region has 17 residues. Germline V lookup: CDR1 SEHNR, CDR2 FQNEAQ (reference sequence). CDR3 protein: CASSSNWAGGDTGELFF. CDR3 nucleotide sequence: TGTGCCAGCAGCTCCAATTGGGCGGGAGGGGACACCGGGGAGCTGTTTTTT. Together with reference TRBV7-9 and TRBJ2-2, the CDR3 gives the full variable domain: DTGVSQNPRHKITKRGQNVTFRCDPISEHNRLYWYRQTLGQGPEFLTYFQNEAQLEKSRLLSDRFSAERPKGSFSTLEIQRTEQGDSAMYLCASSSNWAGGDTGELFFGEGSRLTVL.

This chain links TRBV13 with TRBJ2-7; TRBD2 agrees at 9 bases. Germline-derived CDR1 and CDR2 are PRHDT and FYEKMQ (reference sequence). The CDR3 length is 13 residues. The junction had 2 bases not matched to a gene; V was cut back by 3 bases and J by 5 bases. The CDR3 region has the DNA TGTGCCAGCAGCTTTAGGACTAGCGACGAGCAGTACTTC. It encodes CASSFRTSDEQYF.

The chain employs TRBV28 and TRBJ2-1; 9 bases match TRBD2. The CDR3 is 13 residues long. Germline values: CDR1 MDHEN, CDR2 SYDVKM. V gave up 7 bases and J gave up 7 bases; unmatched junction bases: 5. For the CDR3, the DNA is TGTGCCAGCAAGGCGGGAGGGTCGAATGAGCAGTTCTTC. It yields the protein CASKAGGSNEQFF.

The chain couples TRBV29-1 to TRBJ1-1; D is unresolved. V was cut by 4 bases and J by 5 bases, with 11 bases left in between. CDR3 length equals 12 residues. Germline V gene lookup returns CDR1 SQVTM and CDR2 ANQGSEA. Here the CDR3 reads CSVVGDATEAFF. Written as DNA, the CDR3 is TGCAGCGTTGTCGGGGATGCGACTGAAGCTTTCTTT.

This clone was recorded many times. The rearrangement uses TRBV2 and TRBJ2-6; 10 positions match TRBD1. Germline V gene data show CDR1 as SNHLY and CDR2 as FYNNEI. Trimming took 10 bases from V and 2 from J; bases not matched to a gene: 5. CDR3 length: 15 amino acids. The CDR3: CATTGGRTGANVLTF. The CDR3 nucleotides are TGTGCCACGACAGGGGGCAGGACTGGGGCCAACGTCCTGACTTTC. The variable domain in full, with the rest retrieved from reference TRBV2 and TRBJ2-6, is EPEVTQTPSHQVTQMGQEVILRCVPISNHLYFYWYRQILGQKVEFLVSFYNNEISEKSEIFDDQFSVERPDGSNFTLKIRSTKLEDSAMYFCATTGGRTGANVLTFGAGSRLTVL.